These 14 T cell receptor beta chains share one sample of origin, sequenced in a study of shared clonotypes between healthy human individuals. TCRdb's table, derived via immunoSEQ multiplex PCR, lists solely in-frame clones and lacks some. The sample lists some 2.4 million clones; 90% to 95% were seen once. The sample consisted of naive CD4+ T cells from PBMCs. The subset: CD45RA+ positively selected. These TCRs come from a young man in good health. Some clones in this sample may be carry-over from other donors' samples.

This clone was recorded only once. V is TRBV4-3 and J is TRBJ2-1; D gene ambiguous. The germline CDR1 and CDR2 sequences are LGHNA and YSLEER. The V and J ends lost 0 bases and 8 bases respectively, with 5 bases between them. There are 12 residues in the CDR3. The CDR3 DNA reads as TGCGCCAGCAGCCAAGATGTTGATGAGCAGTTCTTC. It is translated as CASSQDVDEQFF.

This chain connects TRBV10-3 to TRBJ2-3; D possibly corresponds to TRBD1 (6 bases). Trimming pared 5 bases from V and 4 bases from J, leaving 13 bases between. The CDR3 has 14 amino acids. The germline CDR1 and CDR2 sequences are ENHRY and SYGVKD. CDR3 DNA sequence: TGTGCCATCAGTCAGGGGACGGGCGCAGATACGCAGTATTTT. Translated, it gives CAISQGTGADTQYF.

This clone came up once. The J gene is TRBJ2-5, the V gene TRBV10-3, with a possible D match to TRBD1 (7 bases). CDR3 size: 13 residues. V was cut by 10 bases and J by 6 bases, with 18 bases left in between. Germline V gives CDR1 ENHRY, CDR2 SYGVKD. CDR3 protein: CATQGDSGKTQYF. The CDR3 DNA reads TGTGCCACCCAGGGGGATAGCGGAAAGACCCAGTACTTC.

The chain links TRBV7-2 to TRBJ2-7; TRBD2 matches 10 bases. With V trimmed by 6 bases and J by 0 bases, 5 bases remained unmatched. The germline V gene has CDR1 SGHTA and CDR2 FQGNSA. This CDR3 region has 15 residues. The CDR3 loop reads CASRTTSGASYEQYF. CDR3 bases: TGTGCCAGCAGAACAACTAGCGGGGCCTCCTACGAGCAGTACTTC.

This chain connects TRBV7-8 to TRBJ2-5; a possible D gene is TRBD2 (7 bases). The CDR3 is 14 residues long. V lost 5 bases and J 0 bases, leaving 10 bases between the germline ends. CDR1 SGHVS and CDR2 FQNEAQ come from the germline V gene. The CDR3 here is CASSRGGDQETQYF. CDR3 nucleotides: TGTGCCAGCAGCAGAGGGGGGGACCAAGAGACCCAGTACTTC.

V is TRBV7-9 and J is TRBJ1-4, with 7 positions matching TRBD1. Losses at the gene ends were 1 base for V and 5 bases for J; bases not matched to a gene: 10. Germline CDR1 and CDR2: SEHNR and FQNEAQ (reference sequence). The length of the CDR3 is 17 residues. The CDR3: CASSLVQGFNKNEKLFF. The CDR3 nucleotides are TGTGCCAGCAGCTTAGTACAGGGGTTTAATAAGAATGAAAAACTGTTTTTT.

This sequence joins TRBV4-3 and TRBJ2-5; 7 nucleotides align to TRBD1. The CDR3 loop spans 13 amino acids. V lost 5 bases, J lost 5 bases, and 5 bases stayed unmatched. Germline V CDR1 and CDR2: LGHNA, YSLEER. The DNA for the CDR3 is TGCGCCAGCAGCAAACGACAGGGTGAGACCCAGTACTTC. It encodes CASSKRQGETQYF.

This sequence joins TRBV30 and TRBJ1-4; 10 positions match TRBD1. This CDR3 spans 14 amino acids. Germline values: CDR1 GTSNPN, CDR2 SVGIG (reference sequence). The J segment lost 6 bases and the V segment lost 5 bases, leaving 6 bases of the junction unmatched. The CDR3 region has the DNA TGTGCCTGGGACAGGGGGCGCCAGGATGAAAAACTGTTTTTT. Its protein is CAWDRGRQDEKLFF.

This sequence joins TRBV29-1 and TRBJ2-1; 9 bases fit TRBD1. Losses at the gene ends were 6 bases for V and 7 bases for J; bases not matched to a gene: 4. Per the germline V gene, CDR1 is SQVTM and CDR2 is ANQGSEA. The CDR3 extends over 12 amino acids. The CDR3 bases are TGCAGCGTCCAGACAGGGGGAAATGAGCAGTTCTTC. Its protein product is CSVQTGGNEQFF.

This CDR3 reads CASSSPSTDTQYF. The CDR3 nucleotides are TGTGCCAGCAGCTCGCCTAGCACAGATACGCAGTATTTT. V usage is TRBV11-2 and J usage is TRBJ2-3; D unclear. From germline, CDR1 is SGHAT and CDR2 FQNNGV. This CDR3 has 13 residues. Deletions cut 4 bases from V and 0 bases from J, with 5 bases between.

This clone is a singleton in its sample. The chain has TRBV11-2 and TRBJ2-1; D is unresolved. V lost 0 bases and J 9 bases, leaving 9 bases between the germline ends. The CDR3 has 13 amino acids. Germline-derived CDR1 and CDR2 are SGHAT and FQNNGV. CDR3 coding DNA: TGTGCCAGCAGCTTAGAGTCGGCTGGTGAGCAGTTCTTC. Translating gives CASSLESAGEQFF. The entire variable domain, with the rest obtained from reference TRBV11-2 and TRBJ2-1, is as follows: EAGVAQSPRYKIIEKRQSVAFWCNPISGHATLYWYQQILGQGPKLLIQFQNNGVVDDSQLPKDRFSAERLKGVDSTLKIQPAKLEDSAVYLCASSLESAGEQFFGPGTRLTVL.

CDR3 residues: CASSLGGSGANEQFF. The CDR3 DNA reads as TGTGCCAGCAGCTTAGGGGGCAGTGGGGCCAATGAGCAGTTCTTC. The chain employs TRBV11-3 and TRBJ2-1; D might be TRBD1 (5 bases). This CDR3 region has 15 residues. Trimming cost V 1 base and J 6 bases, with 13 bases left between them. Germline V lookup: CDR1 SGHNT, CDR2 YENEEA.

V gene TRBV27 combines with J gene TRBJ2-3, with TRBD2 identical over 10 bases. Germline V gene data show CDR1 as MNHEY and CDR2 as SMNVEV (reference sequence). The V segment lost 5 bases and the J segment 7 bases; nucleotides outside the gene matches: 9. The CDR3 has 15 residues. The CDR3 here is CASSTSSGRGYTQYF. The DNA of the CDR3 is TGTGCCAGCAGTACCTCTAGCGGGAGAGGGTATACGCAGTATTTT.

This clone came up a few times. The chain uses TRBV1 and TRBJ1-5. TRBV1 is a listed pseudogene. There are 14 residues in the CDR3. Here the CDR3 DNA reads TGCACCAGCACCTCTATTATTAGCAATCAGCCCCAGCATTTT. Amino acids: CTSTSIISNQPQHF.